One sample yielded the 18 T cell receptor beta chains listed below, sequenced in a study of blood T cell repertoires in COVID-19. Clones were sequenced by immunoSEQ multiplex PCR, and TCRdb holds only the in-frame ones, with some missing. The data contain approximately 260,000 clones, roughly 80% of them singletons. Sequenced: peripheral blood. The receptors here all came from a woman in her sixties or seventies with active or convalescent COVID-19.

V usage is TRBV29-1 and J usage is TRBJ1-4; 8 bases are shared with TRBD1. V lost 7 bases to trimming and J lost 7 bases; unmatched junction nucleotides: 2. This CDR3 comprises 11 residues. Germline V lookup: CDR1 SQVTM, CDR2 ANQGSEA. CDR3 DNA: TGCAGCGCGGGACAGGCTGAAAAACTGTTTTTT. This translates into CSAGQAEKLFF. The whole variable domain, filled in from reference TRBV29-1 and TRBJ1-4, reads SAVISQKPSRDICQRGTSLTIQCQVDSQVTMMFWYRQQPGQSLTLIATANQGSEATYESGFVIDKFPISRPNLTFSTLTVSNMSPEDSSIYLCSAGQAEKLFFGSGTQLSVL.

J is TRBJ2-5 and V is TRBV7-2, with 7 bases identical to TRBD2. Per the germline V gene, CDR1 is SGHTA and CDR2 is FQGNSA. The CDR3 is 15 amino acids. V shed 3 bases and J 5 bases; nucleotides not matched to a gene: 9. The CDR3 sequence is CASSFQRGLWETQYF. As DNA, the CDR3 is TGTGCCAGCAGCTTCCAGCGGGGACTTTGGGAGACCCAGTACTTC.

As DNA, the CDR3 is TGTGCCAGTAAACAGGGGGCCAGGGAGCAGTTCTTC. This translates into CASKQGAREQFF. The genes are TRBV19 and TRBJ2-1; 9 bases line up with TRBD1. The J segment lost 10 bases and the V segment lost 7 bases, leaving 5 bases of the junction unmatched. Germline V gene data show CDR1 as LNHDA and CDR2 as SQIVND (reference sequence). CDR3 size: 12 residues.

The chain combines TRBV19 with TRBJ1-2; 7 nucleotides agree with TRBD1. Losses at the gene ends were 3 bases for V and 8 bases for J; bases not matched to a gene: 12. There are 15 residues in the CDR3. Germline values: CDR1 LNHDA, CDR2 SQIVND (reference sequence). The DNA for the CDR3 is TGTGCCAGTAGTATCTCGTTGGGACAGCTGGGGGGCTACACCTTC. Encoded protein: CASSISLGQLGGYTF.

This clone was recorded only once. This chain joins TRBV5-1 and TRBJ2-2; 8 bases fit TRBD1. Germline trimming cut 4 bases from V and 6 bases from J; bases unmatched to any gene: 8. The CDR3 is made up of 15 amino acids. Germline CDR1 reads SGHRS; CDR2 reads YFSETQ. The CDR3 DNA reads as TGCGCCAGCAGCCGCGGCAGGGGGCAATCCGGGGAGCTGTTTTTT. Encoded protein: CASSRGRGQSGELFF.

This clone was seen only a few times. This sequence joins TRBV6-5 and TRBJ1-2, with 7 bases identical to TRBD1. Germline V CDR1 and CDR2: MNHEY, SVGAGI. This CDR3 spans 14 amino acids. The ends lost 8 bases at V and 4 bases at J; junction bases unmatched: 10. CDR3 bases: TGTGCCAGCGAACAGACAGGGCCTTTCTATGGCTACACCTTC. Amino acids: CASEQTGPFYGYTF.

This chain connects TRBV5-1 to TRBJ2-7, with a tentative D call TRBD1 (6 bases). The ends were cut back, 1 base at V and 0 bases at J, with 11 bases in the middle. Looked up from germline, CDR1 is SGHRS and CDR2 is YFSETQ. The CDR3 is 15 amino acids. CDR3 protein: CASSLSTGVSYEQYF. CDR3 coding DNA: TGCGCCAGCAGCTTGTCGACAGGCGTCTCCTACGAGCAGTACTTC. The complete variable domain, with remaining parts taken from reference TRBV5-1 and TRBJ2-7, reads KAGVTQTPRYLIKTRGQQVTLSCSPISGHRSVSWYQQTPGQGLQFLFEYFSETQRNKGNFPGRFSGRQFSNSRSEMNVSTLELGDSALYLCASSLSTGVSYEQYFGPGTRLTVT.

The CDR3 spells CASSFSDYGYTF. CDR3 nucleotides: TGTGCCAGCAGCTTCTCTGACTATGGCTACACCTTC. This chain connects TRBV11-2 to TRBJ1-2, with D uncertain. The CDR3 loop spans 12 amino acids. Trimming stripped 3 bases from V and 3 bases from J, with 5 bases between. Germline V gene lookup returns CDR1 SGHAT and CDR2 FQNNGV.

The rearrangement uses TRBV7-9 and TRBJ1-3; TRBD1 matches 7 bases. The germline gives CDR1 SEHNR, CDR2 FQNEAQ (reference sequence). Trimming at V came to 10 bases and at J to 0 bases, leaving 12 bases not matched to a gene. The CDR3 has 16 amino acids. The chain's CDR3 is CATYLTGALSGNTIYF. The CDR3, as DNA: TGTGCCACCTATCTCACAGGGGCCCTCTCTGGAAACACCATATATTTT.

The J gene is TRBJ1-5, the V gene TRBV27; 9 bases agree with TRBD1. Unmatched junction bases numbered 7, after V lost 6 bases and J lost 4 bases. Germline values: CDR1 MNHEY, CDR2 SMNVEV (reference sequence). The CDR3 is 15 amino acids. In nucleotides, the CDR3 is TGTGCCAGCAGCATAACAGGGGGCGGAAATCAGCCCCAGCATTTT. Amino acids: CASSITGGGNQPQHF.

The J gene is TRBJ1-5, the V gene TRBV5-1, with D perhaps matching TRBD1 (6 bases). The CDR3 has 15 residues. CDR1 SGHRS and CDR2 YFSETQ come from the germline V gene. Trimming stripped 4 bases from V and 4 bases from J, with 15 bases between. The CDR3 here is CASSAGEGGNQPQHF. The CDR3 DNA is TGCGCCAGCAGCGCTGGGGAGGGGGGAAATCAGCCCCAGCATTTT.

The CDR3 bases are TGTGCCAGCAGCTTAGATCTTAGCACCGGGGAGCTGTTTTTT. It is translated as CASSLDLSTGELFF. This chain uses TRBV11-2 with TRBJ2-2; D not certain. CDR3 size: 14 residues. Germline assignment: CDR1 SGHAT and CDR2 FQNNGV. Trimming shortened V by 0 bases and J by 4 bases, and 6 bases separated the two germline ends.

The rearrangement joins TRBV6-5 to TRBJ1-3, with 8 nucleotides matching TRBD1. V lost 7 bases, J lost 0 bases, and 2 bases stayed unmatched. This CDR3 comprises 14 residues. Germline CDR1 is MNHEY and CDR2 is SVGAGI. The CDR3 nucleotides read TGTGCCAGCAATACAGGGGGCTCTGGAAACACCATATATTTT. Its protein is CASNTGGSGNTIYF.

This chain uses TRBV19 with TRBJ2-5, with D tentatively TRBD1 (6 bases). V was clipped by 5 bases and J by 3 bases, with 16 bases between them. Germline CDR1 and CDR2: LNHDA and SQIVND (reference sequence). CDR3 length: 15 residues. CDR3 sequence (DNA): TGTGCCAGTAGTGGGGATGTGGGGGCCAAAGAGACCCAGTACTTC. It codes for CASSGDVGAKETQYF.

V is TRBV19 and J is TRBJ1-1, with a tentative D call TRBD1 (6 bases). This CDR3 is 19 amino acids long. V dropped 0 bases and J dropped 1 base, with 21 bases sitting between them. Per germline, CDR1 LNHDA and CDR2 SQIVND (reference sequence). For the CDR3, the DNA is TGTGCCAGTAGTATAGATTCTCGGGGGGCCTCTAGAAAGAACACTGAAGCTTTCTTT. Protein product: CASSIDSRGASRKNTEAFF.

A few counts support this clone. The CDR3 protein is CASSNGTGEATNEKLFF. The CDR3, as DNA: TGTGCCAGCAGCAACGGGACAGGGGAGGCAACTAATGAAAAACTGTTTTTT. The chain links TRBV21-1 to TRBJ1-4; the D call of TRBD1 is as the table states it, not checked on the DNA. TRBV21-1 is noted as a pseudogene. The CDR3 consists of 17 residues.

The chain joins TRBV5-1 to TRBJ2-6; 8 bases map to TRBD1. Germline V gene sequence: CDR1 SGHRS, CDR2 YFSETQ. Trimming at V came to 0 bases and at J to 4 bases, leaving 9 bases not matched to a gene. The CDR3 contains 18 residues. The CDR3 is CASSLAGQGALGANVLTF. CDR3 nucleotides: TGCGCCAGCAGCTTGGCGGGGCAGGGGGCGCTCGGGGCCAACGTCCTGACTTTC. The whole variable domain, remainder taken from reference TRBV5-1 and TRBJ2-6, is KAGVTQTPRYLIKTRGQQVTLSCSPISGHRSVSWYQQTPGQGLQFLFEYFSETQRNKGNFPGRFSGRQFSNSRSEMNVSTLELGDSALYLCASSLAGQGALGANVLTFGAGSRLTVL.

The V and J genes are TRBV5-6 and TRBJ2-7, with D unresolved. Trimming removed 5 bases at V and 4 bases at J, with 16 bases between. Germline V gene lookup returns CDR1 SGHDT and CDR2 YYEEEE. The CDR3 contains 14 residues. CDR3 in DNA: TGTGCCAGCAGGCTGACACAAGGTCGGTACGAGCAGTACTTC. This encodes CASRLTQGRYEQYF.